This TCR beta chain appears in the sequencing data of a study of blood T cell repertoires in COVID-19. For the study at large: PBMCs, B-cell-depleted T cells, or T cells were the source of the cDNA or gDNA that made up the material.

Authors' analysis steps: The authors estimated nucleated cell counts from reference gene primer amplification. Here immunoSEQ multiplex PCR was the method, and the copy in TCRdb shows in-frame clones only, minus some. V and J calls and clone size are as listed in that table; D and trimming were resolved from the DNA. The table shows some 160,000 clones, with almost 80% occurring only once. Trimming pared 7 bases from V and 5 bases from J, leaving 17 bases between. The CDR3 loop spans 15 amino acids. Germline-derived CDR1 and CDR2 are SNHLY and FYNNEI. Sequenced input: peripheral blood. V and J are TRBV2 and TRBJ1-4; no clear D. The receptor's source is a middle-aged man with active or convalescent COVID-19. The CDR3 bases are TGTGCCAGCACTTCACTACAACTACCAAATGAAAAACTGTTTTTT. It is translated as CASTSLQLPNEKLFF.